Listed below are T cell receptor beta chains from one sample, sequenced in a study of shared clonotypes between healthy human individuals. Data came from immunoSEQ multiplex PCR; TCRdb stores just in-frame clones and leaves some out. Of some 1,100,000 clones listed, roughly 74% were seen once; the top ten hold approximately 0.5%. Specimen: memory CD4+ T cells from PBMCs. Source of these receptors: a man between 18 and 35 years old in good health. Some clones in this sample may be carry-over from other donors' samples. CDR3s include the opening cysteine and the closing phenylalanine or tryptophan. D genes are given only for firm matches. Size is stated for part of the rows, as once, few or many counts, or as a class when the clone is expanded.

V gene: TRBV5-5; D gene: -; clone size: -; J gene: TRBJ1-3; CDR3 DNA: TGTGCCAGCACCCAAGGGAACACCATATATTTT; CDR3 protein: CASTQGNTIYF
V gene: TRBV5-4; D gene: -; clone size: once; J gene: TRBJ1-2; CDR3 DNA: TGTGCCAGCAGCTTCGAGTCCTATGGCTACACCTTC; CDR3 protein: CASSFESYGYTF
V gene: TRBV29-1; D gene: TRBD1; clone size: -; J gene: TRBJ1-2; CDR3 DNA: TGCAGCGCAAGACAGGGGGCCTATGGCTACACCTTC; CDR3 protein: CSARQGAYGYTF
V gene: TRBV14; D gene: -; clone size: -; J gene: TRBJ1-5; CDR3 DNA: TGTGCCAGCAGCCAGCAGGGTATGCCCCAGCATTTT; CDR3 protein: CASSQQGMPQHF
V gene: TRBV5-4; D gene: -; clone size: -; J gene: TRBJ2-1; CDR3 DNA: TGTGCCAGCAGTCCCCGGGTCTCCTACAATGAGCAGTTCTTC; CDR3 protein: CASSPRVSYNEQFF
V gene: TRBV28; D gene: -; clone size: -; J gene: TRBJ2-7; CDR3 DNA: TGTGCCAGCAGTTTACTCTTCTACGAGCAGTACTTC; CDR3 protein: CASSLLFYEQYF
V gene: TRBV30; D gene: -; clone size: -; J gene: TRBJ1-6; CDR3 DNA: TGTGCCTGGAGTAACAGCGGTTGGGATTCACCCCTCCACTTT; CDR3 protein: CAWSNSGWDSPLHF
V gene: TRBV11-2; D gene: TRBD2; clone size: -; J gene: TRBJ2-5; CDR3 DNA: TGTGCCAGCAGCTTTGGGACTAGCGGCGCAGAGACCCAGTACTTC; CDR3 protein: CASSFGTSGAETQYF
V gene: TRBV7-2; D gene: TRBD2; clone size: -; J gene: TRBJ2-5; CDR3 DNA: TGTGCCAGCAGCTCATTAGCGGGAGGTCGGGAGACCCAGTACTTC; CDR3 protein: CASSSLAGGRETQYF
V gene: TRBV19; D gene: TRBD1; clone size: few; J gene: TRBJ1-2; CDR3 DNA: TGTGCCAGTAGTATAGTCTACGCCGGGACAGAGTATGGCTACACCTTC; CDR3 protein: CASSIVYAGTEYGYTF
V gene: TRBV6-4; D gene: TRBD1; clone size: -; J gene: TRBJ1-1; CDR3 DNA: TGTGCCAGCAGATCGGACAGGGCGGGGACTGAAGCTTTCTTT; CDR3 protein: CASRSDRAGTEAFF
V gene: TRBV7-2; D gene: -; clone size: -; J gene: TRBJ1-5; CDR3 DNA: TGTGCCAGCAGCTTGCAGGGATTTCAGCCCCAGCATTTT; CDR3 protein: CASSLQGFQPQHF
V gene: TRBV5-4; D gene: -; clone size: once; J gene: TRBJ1-2; CDR3 DNA: TGTGCCAGCAGCTTGGTCACATTGGCTCTACTAAACCCCAACTATGGCTACACCTTC; CDR3 protein: CASSLVTLALLNPNYGYTF
V gene: TRBV11-2; D gene: TRBD2; clone size: -; J gene: TRBJ2-1; CDR3 DNA: TGTGCCAGCAGCTTACTGGGGGGGGTGGCTAGCGGGATTAGCAATGAGCAGTTCTTC; CDR3 protein: CASSLLGGVASGISNEQFF
V gene: TRBV7-9; D gene: TRBD2; clone size: -; J gene: TRBJ2-5; CDR3 DNA: TGTGCCAGCAGCCCGATATCGGGACTAGCCCAAGAGACCCAGTACTTC; CDR3 protein: CASSPISGLAQETQYF
V gene: TRBV7-2; D gene: TRBD2; clone size: -; J gene: TRBJ2-4; CDR3 DNA: TGTGCCAGCAGCGCAAAGCGGGGTGTGGACATTCAGTACTTC; CDR3 protein: CASSAKRGVDIQYF
V gene: TRBV19; D gene: TRBD1; clone size: -; J gene: TRBJ1-1; CDR3 DNA: TGTGCCAGTAGTTGGGACAGGGACACTGAAGCTTTCTTT; CDR3 protein: CASSWDRDTEAFF
V gene: TRBV9; D gene: -; clone size: -; J gene: TRBJ2-1; CDR3 DNA: TGTGCCAGCAGCGTAGTGAAGGAATCGAATGAGCAGTTCTTC; CDR3 protein: CASSVVKESNEQFF
V gene: TRBV6-6; D gene: TRBD1; clone size: -; J gene: TRBJ1-3; CDR3 DNA: TGTGCCAGCAGTTACGGCAGGGGGACTGGAAACACCATATATTTT; CDR3 protein: CASSYGRGTGNTIYF
V gene: TRBV18; D gene: -; clone size: -; J gene: TRBJ1-5; CDR3 DNA: TGTGCCAGCTCACCGGACGTGGGGACCCAGCATTTT; CDR3 protein: CASSPDVGTQHF
V gene: TRBV28; D gene: -; clone size: -; J gene: TRBJ2-7; CDR3 DNA: TGTGCCAGCAGTTCACAGGGCCCCTCCTACGAGCAGTACTTC; CDR3 protein: CASSSQGPSYEQYF
V gene: TRBV21-1; D gene: -; clone size: -; J gene: TRBJ2-2; CDR3 DNA: TGTGCCAGCACCCTACCCGGGACAGGGGATAGCGGGGAGCTGTTTTTT; CDR3 protein: CASTLPGTGDSGELFF
V gene: TRBV18; D gene: -; clone size: -; J gene: TRBJ1-1; CDR3 DNA: TGTGCCAGCTCACCAGGGCAGAACACTGAAGCTTTCTTT; CDR3 protein: CASSPGQNTEAFF
V gene: TRBV10-3; D gene: -; clone size: -; J gene: TRBJ1-1; CDR3 DNA: TGTGCCATCAGCCAAAGCGGCACTGAAGCTTTCTTT; CDR3 protein: CAISQSGTEAFF
V gene: TRBV7-7; D gene: -; clone size: once; J gene: TRBJ1-1; CDR3 DNA: TGTGCCAGCAGCTTGGGGGGGTCCGCCCAAGCTTTCTTT; CDR3 protein: CASSLGGSAQAFF
V gene: TRBV20-1; D gene: -; clone size: -; J gene: TRBJ1-4; CDR3 DNA: TGCAGTGCTGCCTCCTACGAGAAACTGTTTTTT; CDR3 protein: CSAASYEKLFF
V gene: TRBV18; D gene: TRBD1; clone size: -; J gene: TRBJ1-4; CDR3 DNA: TGTGCCAGCTCACCTCCCGACAGGGGGCGTGAAAAACTGTTTTTT; CDR3 protein: CASSPPDRGREKLFF
V gene: TRBV29-1; D gene: -; clone size: -; J gene: TRBJ2-5; CDR3 DNA: TGCAGCGTCGAACAGCCGAGGGAGACCCAGTACTTC; CDR3 protein: CSVEQPRETQYF
V gene: TRBV7-2; D gene: -; clone size: -; J gene: TRBJ1-3; CDR3 DNA: TGTGCCAGCAGCTCAACATCTGGAAACACCATATATTTT; CDR3 protein: CASSSTSGNTIYF
V gene: TRBV10-3; D gene: -; clone size: -; J gene: TRBJ2-3; CDR3 DNA: TGTGCCATCAGCCGGGACCGCAACACAGATACGCAGTATTTT; CDR3 protein: CAISRDRNTDTQYF
V gene: TRBV28; D gene: TRBD2; clone size: -; J gene: TRBJ2-7; CDR3 DNA: TGTGCCAGCAGTTTATCTCGGGGGGTCGCAGGCGAGCAGTACTTC; CDR3 protein: CASSLSRGVAGEQYF
V gene: TRBV7-2; D gene: -; clone size: -; J gene: TRBJ2-2; CDR3 DNA: TGTGCCAGCAGCTTAGTCCTGGGCGAGACCGGGGAGCTGTTTTTT; CDR3 protein: CASSLVLGETGELFF
V gene: TRBV10-2; D gene: -; clone size: -; J gene: TRBJ2-1; CDR3 DNA: TGCGCCAGCAGTGACTTCAGGGGGAGGTCCTACAATGAGCAGTTCTTC; CDR3 protein: CASSDFRGRSYNEQFF